This T cell receptor beta chain is from a study of low-dose radiotherapy and immunotherapy resistance in tumors. The wider study: A total of 6.5 Gy was given to Cohort 1 as 0.5 Gy per fraction every 2 weeks.

Covering alpha and beta chains, TRAV- and TRBV-specific primers were used for the first-strand cDNA. For amplifying TCRs, the PCR ran for roughly 20 cycles with Phusion, which was used together with a constant-region primer and the adapter on the V primers. TCRdb called the reads again in MiXCR, with one record for every CDR3 protein. This sample carries approximately 84,000 distinct CDR3 sequences, around a sixth of them seen once, and the ten largest clones take roughly 1.5%. Time point specified: after trial treatment. Described treatment: LDRT plus nivolumab, ipilimumab, low-dose cyclophosphamide and aspirin (RACIN trial). The CDR3 spans 15 residues. Germline values: CDR1 SGDLS, CDR2 YYNGEE. The V segment lost 0 bases and the J segment 6 bases; nucleotides outside the gene matches: 8. This clonotype turned up a few times.

The TCR sequence derives from a male donor with prostate cancer. The sample in question was PBMCs, obtained after low-dose radiotherapy plus immunotherapy. The V and J genes are TRBV9 and TRBJ2-7, with 8 positions matching TRBD2. CDR3 sequence reads: CASSVATGGPFEQYF. The CDR3 DNA follows: TGTGCCAGCAGCGTAGCAACGGGAGGGCCCTTCGAGCAGTACTTC. The complete variable domain, with remaining parts taken from reference TRBV9 and TRBJ2-7, reads DSGVTQTPKHLITATGQRVTLRCSPRSGDLSVYWYQQSLDQGLQFLIQYYNGEERAKGNILERFSAQQFPDLHSELNLSSLELGDSALYFCASSVATGGPFEQYFGPGTRLTVT.